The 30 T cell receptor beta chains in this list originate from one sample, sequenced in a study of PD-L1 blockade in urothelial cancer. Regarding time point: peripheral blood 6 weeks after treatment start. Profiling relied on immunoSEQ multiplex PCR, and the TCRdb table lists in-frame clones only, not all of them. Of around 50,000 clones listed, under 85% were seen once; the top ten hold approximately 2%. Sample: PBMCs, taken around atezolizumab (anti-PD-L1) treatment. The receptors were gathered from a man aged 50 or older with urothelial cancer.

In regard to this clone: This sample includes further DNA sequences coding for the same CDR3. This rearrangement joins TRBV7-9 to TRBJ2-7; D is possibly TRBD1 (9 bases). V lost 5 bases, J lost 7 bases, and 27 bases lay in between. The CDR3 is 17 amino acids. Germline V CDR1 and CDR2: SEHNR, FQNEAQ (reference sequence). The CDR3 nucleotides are TGTGCCAGCAGCGGACAGGGGTTTAGCGGGACCGCATGGGAGCAGTACTTC. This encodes CASSGQGFSGTAWEQYF.

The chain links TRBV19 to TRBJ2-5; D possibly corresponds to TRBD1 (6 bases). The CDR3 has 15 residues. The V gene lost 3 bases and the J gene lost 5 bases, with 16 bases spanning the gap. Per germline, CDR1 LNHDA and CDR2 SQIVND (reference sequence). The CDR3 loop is CASSMSQGSRETQYF. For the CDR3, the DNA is TGTGCCAGTAGTATGTCGCAGGGGTCCAGGGAGACCCAGTACTTC.

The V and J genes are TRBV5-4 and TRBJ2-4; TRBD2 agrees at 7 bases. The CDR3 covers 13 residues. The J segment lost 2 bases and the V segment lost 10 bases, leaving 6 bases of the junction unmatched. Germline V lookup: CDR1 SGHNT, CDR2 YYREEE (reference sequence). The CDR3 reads CASGEGTKNIQYF. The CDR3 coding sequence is TGTGCCTCCGGGGAGGGGACCAAAAACATTCAGTACTTC.

CDR3 loop: CASSSSPRAGGVNEQFF. The CDR3 coding sequence is TGTGCCAGCAGCTCCTCTCCCCGGGCGGGGGGGGTCAATGAGCAGTTCTTC. The V gene is TRBV7-3, the J gene TRBJ2-1; the match to TRBD2 covers 9 bases. Germline CDR1 SGHTA, CDR2 FQGTGA. CDR3 length: 17 residues. The J segment lost 6 bases and the V segment lost 4 bases, leaving 13 bases of the junction unmatched. The complete variable domain, with remaining parts taken from reference TRBV7-3 and TRBJ2-1, reads GAGVSQTPSNKVTEKGKYVELRCDPISGHTALYWYRQSLGQGPEFLIYFQGTGAADDSGLPNDRFFAVRPEGSVSTLKIQRTERGDSAVYLCASSSSPRAGGVNEQFFGPGTRLTVL.

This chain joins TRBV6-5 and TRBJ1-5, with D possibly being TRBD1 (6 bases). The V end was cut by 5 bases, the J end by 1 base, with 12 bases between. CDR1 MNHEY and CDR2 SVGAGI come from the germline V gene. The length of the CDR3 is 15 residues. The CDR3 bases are TGTGCCAGCAGTCAGATTCAGGGGAGCAATCAGCCCCAGCATTTT. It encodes CASSQIQGSNQPQHF.

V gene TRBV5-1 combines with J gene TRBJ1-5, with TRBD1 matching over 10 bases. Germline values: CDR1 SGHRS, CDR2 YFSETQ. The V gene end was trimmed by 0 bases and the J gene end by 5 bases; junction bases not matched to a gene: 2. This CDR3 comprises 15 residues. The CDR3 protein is CASSLGGTGDQPQHF. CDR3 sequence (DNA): TGCGCCAGCAGCTTGGGGGGGACAGGGGATCAGCCCCAGCATTTT.

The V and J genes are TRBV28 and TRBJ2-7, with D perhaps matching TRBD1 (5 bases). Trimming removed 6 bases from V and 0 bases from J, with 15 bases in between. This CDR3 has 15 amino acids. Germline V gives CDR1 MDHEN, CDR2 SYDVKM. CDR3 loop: CASSPGHTSSYEQYF. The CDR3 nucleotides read TGTGCCAGCAGCCCCGGACATACGAGCTCCTACGAGCAGTACTTC.

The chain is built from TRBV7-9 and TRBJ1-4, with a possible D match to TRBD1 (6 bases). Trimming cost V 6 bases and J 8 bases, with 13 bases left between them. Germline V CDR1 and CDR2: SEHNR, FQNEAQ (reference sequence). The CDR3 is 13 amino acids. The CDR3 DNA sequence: TGTGCCAGCAGGATACAGGGATCGGAAAAACTGTTTTTT. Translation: CASRIQGSEKLFF.

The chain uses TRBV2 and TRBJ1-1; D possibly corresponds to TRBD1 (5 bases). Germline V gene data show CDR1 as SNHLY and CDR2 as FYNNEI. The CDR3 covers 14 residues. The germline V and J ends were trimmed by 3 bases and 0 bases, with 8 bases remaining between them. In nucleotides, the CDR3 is TGTGCCAGCAGTGAGAGGACATTGAACACTGAAGCTTTCTTT. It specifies CASSERTLNTEAFF.

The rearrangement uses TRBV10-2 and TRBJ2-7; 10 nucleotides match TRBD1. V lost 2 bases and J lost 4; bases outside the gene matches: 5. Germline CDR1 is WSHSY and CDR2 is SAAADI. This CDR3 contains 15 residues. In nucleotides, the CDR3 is TGCGCCAGCAGTGAGCGACAGGGGGCGCCTTACGAGCAGTACTTC. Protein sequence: CASSERQGAPYEQYF.

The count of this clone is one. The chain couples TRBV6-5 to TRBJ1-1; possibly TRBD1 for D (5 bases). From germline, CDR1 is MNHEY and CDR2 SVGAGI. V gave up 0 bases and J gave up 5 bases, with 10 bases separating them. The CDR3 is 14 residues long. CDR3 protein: CASSYSPGGTEAFF. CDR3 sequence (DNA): TGTGCCAGCAGTTACTCGCCCGGGGGGACTGAAGCTTTCTTT.

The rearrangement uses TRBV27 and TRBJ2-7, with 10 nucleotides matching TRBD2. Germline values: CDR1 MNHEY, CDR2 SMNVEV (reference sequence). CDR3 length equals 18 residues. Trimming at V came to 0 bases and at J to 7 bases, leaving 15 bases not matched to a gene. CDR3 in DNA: TGTGCCAGCAGTTTATCTCCCCCATCAAGCGGGAGGGCCGGAGAGCAGTACTTC. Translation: CASSLSPPSSGRAGEQYF.

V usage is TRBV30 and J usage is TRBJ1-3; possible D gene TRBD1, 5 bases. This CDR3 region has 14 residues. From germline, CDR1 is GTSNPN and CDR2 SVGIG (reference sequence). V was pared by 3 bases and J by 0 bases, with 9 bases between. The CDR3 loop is CAWRTENSGNTIYF. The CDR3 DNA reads TGTGCCTGGAGGACAGAAAACTCTGGAAACACCATATATTTT. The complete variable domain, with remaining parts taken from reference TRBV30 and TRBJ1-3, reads SQTIHQWPATLVQPVGSPLSLECTVEGTSNPNLYWYRQAAGRGLQLLFYSVGIGQISSEVPQNLSASRPQDRQFILSSKKLLLSDSGFYLCAWRTENSGNTIYFGEGSWLTVV.

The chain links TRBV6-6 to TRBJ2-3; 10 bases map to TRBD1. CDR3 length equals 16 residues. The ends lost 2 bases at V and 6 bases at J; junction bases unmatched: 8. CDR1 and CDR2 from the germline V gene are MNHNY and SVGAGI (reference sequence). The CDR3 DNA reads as TGTGCCAGCAGTTACGTACGACAGGGGGCGAGTGATACGCAGTATTTT. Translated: CASSYVRQGASDTQYF.

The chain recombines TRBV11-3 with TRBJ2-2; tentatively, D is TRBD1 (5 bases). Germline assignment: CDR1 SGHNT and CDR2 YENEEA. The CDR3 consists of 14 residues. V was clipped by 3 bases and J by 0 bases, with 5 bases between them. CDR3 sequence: CASSLGPNTGELFF. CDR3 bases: TGTGCCAGCAGCTTGGGGCCGAACACCGGGGAGCTGTTTTTT.

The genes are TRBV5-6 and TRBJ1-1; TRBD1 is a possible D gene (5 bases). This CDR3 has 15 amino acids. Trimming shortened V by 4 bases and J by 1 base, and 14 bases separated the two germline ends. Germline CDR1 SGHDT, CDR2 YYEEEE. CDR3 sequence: CASSALGVSNTEAFF. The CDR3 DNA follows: TGTGCCAGCAGCGCGTTAGGGGTTTCGAACACTGAAGCTTTCTTT. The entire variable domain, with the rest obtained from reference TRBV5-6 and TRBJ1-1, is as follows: DAGVTQSPTHLIKTRGQQVTLRCSPKSGHDTVSWYQQALGQGPQFIFQYYEEEERQRGNFPDRFSGHQFPNYSSELNVNALLLGDSALYLCASSALGVSNTEAFFGQGTRLTVV.

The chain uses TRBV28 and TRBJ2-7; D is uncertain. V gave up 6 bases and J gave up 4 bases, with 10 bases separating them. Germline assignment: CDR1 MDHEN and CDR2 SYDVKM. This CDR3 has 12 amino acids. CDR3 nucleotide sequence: TGTGCCAGCAGCCTGCTTACATACGAGCAGTACTTC. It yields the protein CASSLLTYEQYF.

The CDR3 nucleotides are TGCGCCAGCAGTACCACAGGGGCGCAGACTGAAGCTTTCTTT. Its translation is CASSTTGAQTEAFF. This rearrangement joins TRBV5-1 to TRBJ1-1; 7 bases fit TRBD1. The V and J ends lost 5 bases and 5 bases, in that order; junction bases with no gene match: 9. Per the germline V gene, CDR1 is SGHRS and CDR2 is YFSETQ. The CDR3 is made up of 14 amino acids.

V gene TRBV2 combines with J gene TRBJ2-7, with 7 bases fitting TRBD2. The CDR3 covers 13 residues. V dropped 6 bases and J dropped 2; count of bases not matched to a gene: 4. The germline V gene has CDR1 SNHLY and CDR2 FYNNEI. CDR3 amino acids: CASRREPPYEQYF. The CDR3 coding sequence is TGTGCCAGCAGGCGGGAGCCCCCCTACGAGCAGTACTTC.

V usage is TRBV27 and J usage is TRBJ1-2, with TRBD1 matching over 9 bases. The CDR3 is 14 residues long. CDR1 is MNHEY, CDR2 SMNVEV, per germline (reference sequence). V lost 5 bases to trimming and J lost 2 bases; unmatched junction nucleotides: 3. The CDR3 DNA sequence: TGTGCCAGCAGTCCAGGACAGGGGAACTATGGCTACACCTTC. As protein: CASSPGQGNYGYTF.

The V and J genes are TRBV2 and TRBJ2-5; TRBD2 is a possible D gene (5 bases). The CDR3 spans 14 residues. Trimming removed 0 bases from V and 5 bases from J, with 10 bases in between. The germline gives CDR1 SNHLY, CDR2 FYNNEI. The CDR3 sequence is CASSEALAGETQYF. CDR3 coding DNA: TGTGCCAGCAGTGAAGCGCTAGCTGGGGAGACCCAGTACTTC.

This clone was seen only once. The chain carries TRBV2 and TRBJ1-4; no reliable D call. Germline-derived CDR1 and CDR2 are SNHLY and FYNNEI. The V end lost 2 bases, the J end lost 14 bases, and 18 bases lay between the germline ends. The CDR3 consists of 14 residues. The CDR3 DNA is TGTGCCAGCAGTGAACCCCGAATGACAAATTTTCTGTTTTTT. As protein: CASSEPRMTNFLFF. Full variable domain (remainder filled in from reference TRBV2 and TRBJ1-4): EPEVTQTPSHQVTQMGQEVILRCVPISNHLYFYWYRQILGQKVEFLVSFYNNEISEKSEIFDDQFSVERPDGSNFTLKIRSTKLEDSAMYFCASSEPRMTNFLFFGSGTQLSVL.

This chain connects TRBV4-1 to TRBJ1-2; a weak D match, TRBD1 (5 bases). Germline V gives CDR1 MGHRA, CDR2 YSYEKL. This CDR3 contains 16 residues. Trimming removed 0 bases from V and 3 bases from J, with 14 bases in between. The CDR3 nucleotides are TGCGCCAGCAGCCAAGATATAGGGGCGGGGTACTATGGCTACACCTTC. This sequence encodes CASSQDIGAGYYGYTF.

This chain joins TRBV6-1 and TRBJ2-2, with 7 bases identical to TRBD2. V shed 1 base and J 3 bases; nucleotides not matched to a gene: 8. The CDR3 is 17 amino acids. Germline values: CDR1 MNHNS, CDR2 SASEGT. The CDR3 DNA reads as TGTGCCAGCAGTGAAGGTTCTGGGAGGGGATACACCGGGGAGCTGTTTTTT. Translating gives CASSEGSGRGYTGELFF.

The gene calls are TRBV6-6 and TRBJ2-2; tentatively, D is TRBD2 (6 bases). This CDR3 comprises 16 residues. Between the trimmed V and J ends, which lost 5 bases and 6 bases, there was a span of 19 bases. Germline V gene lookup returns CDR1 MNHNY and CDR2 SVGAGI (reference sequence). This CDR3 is CASSHKGPASAGELFF. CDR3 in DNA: TGTGCCAGCAGTCATAAGGGGCCCGCTAGCGCCGGGGAGCTGTTTTTT.

The CDR3 bases are TGTGCCAGCAGCTTGGGGGCCCGGGGGATCGCCTCCGAGCAGTACTTC. Translated: CASSLGARGIASEQYF. The chain uses TRBV5-8 and TRBJ2-7; D may be TRBD2 (6 bases). The V gene lost 0 bases and the J gene lost 6 bases, with 19 bases spanning the gap. Germline V gives CDR1 SGHTS, CDR2 YDEGEE. This CDR3 contains 16 residues.

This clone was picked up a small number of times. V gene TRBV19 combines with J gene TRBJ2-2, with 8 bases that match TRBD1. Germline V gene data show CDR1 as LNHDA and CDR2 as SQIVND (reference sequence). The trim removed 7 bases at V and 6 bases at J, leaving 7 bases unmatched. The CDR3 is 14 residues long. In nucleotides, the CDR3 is TGTGCCAGTAAGCCGGGACAGGCGGCCGGGGAGCTGTTTTTT. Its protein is CASKPGQAAGELFF.

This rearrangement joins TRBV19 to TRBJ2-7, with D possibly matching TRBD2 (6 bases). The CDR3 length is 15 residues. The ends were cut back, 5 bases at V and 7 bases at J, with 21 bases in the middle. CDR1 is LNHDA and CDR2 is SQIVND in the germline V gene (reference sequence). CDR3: CASSGDSRGKGEQYF. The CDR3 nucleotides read TGTGCCAGTAGTGGGGACTCGAGGGGAAAGGGGGAGCAGTACTTC.

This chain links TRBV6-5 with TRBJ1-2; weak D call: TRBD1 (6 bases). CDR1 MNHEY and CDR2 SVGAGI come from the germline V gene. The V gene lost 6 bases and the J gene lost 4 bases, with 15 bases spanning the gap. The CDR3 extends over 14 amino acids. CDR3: CASRGGGASYGYTF. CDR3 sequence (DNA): TGTGCCAGCAGGGGCGGGGGGGCAAGCTATGGCTACACCTTC.

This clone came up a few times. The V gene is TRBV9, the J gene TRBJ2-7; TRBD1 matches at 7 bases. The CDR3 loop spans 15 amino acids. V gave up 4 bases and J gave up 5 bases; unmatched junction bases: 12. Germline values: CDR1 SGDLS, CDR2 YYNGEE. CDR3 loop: CASSPRKGAINEQYF. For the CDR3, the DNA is TGTGCCAGCAGCCCGCGGAAGGGGGCTATCAACGAGCAGTACTTC.